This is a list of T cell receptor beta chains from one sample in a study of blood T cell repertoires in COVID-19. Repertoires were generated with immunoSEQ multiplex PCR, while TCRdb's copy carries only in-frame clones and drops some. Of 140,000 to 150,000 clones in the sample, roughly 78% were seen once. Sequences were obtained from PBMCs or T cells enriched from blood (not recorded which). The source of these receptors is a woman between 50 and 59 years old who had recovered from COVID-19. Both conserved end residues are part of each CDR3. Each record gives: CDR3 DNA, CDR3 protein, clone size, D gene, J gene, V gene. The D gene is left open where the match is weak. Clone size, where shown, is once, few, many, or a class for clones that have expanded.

TGTGCCAGCAGCTTCGATGGACAGGGCTACAATGAGCAGTTCTTC | CASSFDGQGYNEQFF | NA | TRBD1 | TRBJ2-1 | TRBV7-9
TGTGCCAGCAGCTGGGGACCGGGCGGGAAAAAACTGTTTTTT | CASSWGPGGKKLFF | many | NA | TRBJ1-4 | TRBV7-9
TGTGCCAGCAGTCCGGTAATCCCCTCACCCCTCCACTTT | CASSPVIPSPLHF | NA | NA | TRBJ1-6 | TRBV28
TGTGCCAGCTCACAAAAACAGGGAAATCAGCCCCAGCATTTT | CASSQKQGNQPQHF | NA | NA | TRBJ1-5 | TRBV18
TGTGCCAGCAGTCCTACAGGGGGCCGATGGTCCTACGAGCAGTACTTC | CASSPTGGRWSYEQYF | few | TRBD1 | TRBJ2-7 | TRBV5-4
TGCGCCAGCAGCCGTCTAGAGGTTCACACCGGGGAGCTGTTTTTT | CASSRLEVHTGELFF | NA | NA | TRBJ2-2 | TRBV5-1
TGTGCCAGCAGCTTGGGCAGGGCAAATGAAAAACTGTTTTTT | CASSLGRANEKLFF | NA | NA | TRBJ1-4 | TRBV7-2
TGCAGCGTTCATAAAACAGTTAACACTGAAGCTTTCTTT | CSVHKTVNTEAFF | NA | NA | TRBJ1-1 | TRBV29-1
TGTGCCAGCAGCTTAGCGGGGCTCCTCACAGATACGCAGTATTTT | CASSLAGLLTDTQYF | NA | NA | TRBJ2-3 | TRBV7-6
TGCGCCAGCAGCCAAGACGACAGGGCACACTATGGCTACACCTTC | CASSQDDRAHYGYTF | NA | TRBD1 | TRBJ1-2 | TRBV4-1
TGCGCCAGCAGCTTGGGCCCCCAGGGAGGCGTAGAAAAACTGTTTTTT | CASSLGPQGGVEKLFF | NA | NA | TRBJ1-4 | TRBV5-1
TGTGCCAGTAGAGGAGCGAACACCGGGGAGCTGTTTTTT | CASRGANTGELFF | NA | NA | TRBJ2-2 | TRBV6-5
TGTGCCAGCAGCTTTACCTTGTCACCCAGGGAAGGGAACGAGCAGTACTTC | CASSFTLSPREGNEQYF | NA | NA | TRBJ2-7 | TRBV7-9
TGTGCCAGCAGTTTAGGGACAGGTGTTGGCTACACCTTC | CASSLGTGVGYTF | NA | TRBD1 | TRBJ1-2 | TRBV27
TGTGCCAGTCTTTCCGGGACAGGGGGCAAAGAGCAGTACTTC | CASLSGTGGKEQYF | NA | TRBD1 | TRBJ2-7 | TRBV28
TGTGCCAGCAGCGGCAGGGGGCGAGAGACCCAGTACTTC | CASSGRGRETQYF | few | TRBD1 | TRBJ2-5 | TRBV5-8
TGTGCCAGCAGCTTGGGTGGGAGGACTGAAGCTTTCTTT | CASSLGGRTEAFF | NA | NA | TRBJ1-1 | TRBV5-5
TGTGCCAGCAGCCCGCGGCTCCCTGCTGAAGCTTTCTTT | CASSPRLPAEAFF | NA | NA | TRBJ1-1 | TRBV3-1/TRBV3-2
TGTGCCAGCAGTCGCCAGTCTGATAGCAATCAGCCCCAGCATTTT | CASSRQSDSNQPQHF | NA | NA | TRBJ1-5 | TRBV6-5
TGTGCCAGCAGCTCGCTAGCGGTACTTGGAACCGGGGAGCTGTTTTTT | CASSSLAVLGTGELFF | once | TRBD2 | TRBJ2-2 | TRBV5-6
TGTGCCAGCATGGAGCAAATGAACACTGAAGCTTTCTTT | CASMEQMNTEAFF | NA | NA | TRBJ1-1 | TRBV2
TGTGCCAGCAGCACCTTCTCCGGGACACCCTACGAGCAGTACTTC | CASSTFSGTPYEQYF | NA | NA | TRBJ2-7 | TRBV6-6
TGTGCCAGCAGGATACAGGGGGCGGATGGCTACACCTTC | CASRIQGADGYTF | NA | TRBD1 | TRBJ1-2 | TRBV2
TGCGCCAGCAGCTTGTTCGGGGGACCTAGCACAGATACGCAGTATTTT | CASSLFGGPSTDTQYF | NA | NA | TRBJ2-3 | TRBV5-1
TGTGCCAGCAGCGCAGGGATAAACACTGAAGCTTTCTTT | CASSAGINTEAFF | few | NA | TRBJ1-1 | TRBV7-6